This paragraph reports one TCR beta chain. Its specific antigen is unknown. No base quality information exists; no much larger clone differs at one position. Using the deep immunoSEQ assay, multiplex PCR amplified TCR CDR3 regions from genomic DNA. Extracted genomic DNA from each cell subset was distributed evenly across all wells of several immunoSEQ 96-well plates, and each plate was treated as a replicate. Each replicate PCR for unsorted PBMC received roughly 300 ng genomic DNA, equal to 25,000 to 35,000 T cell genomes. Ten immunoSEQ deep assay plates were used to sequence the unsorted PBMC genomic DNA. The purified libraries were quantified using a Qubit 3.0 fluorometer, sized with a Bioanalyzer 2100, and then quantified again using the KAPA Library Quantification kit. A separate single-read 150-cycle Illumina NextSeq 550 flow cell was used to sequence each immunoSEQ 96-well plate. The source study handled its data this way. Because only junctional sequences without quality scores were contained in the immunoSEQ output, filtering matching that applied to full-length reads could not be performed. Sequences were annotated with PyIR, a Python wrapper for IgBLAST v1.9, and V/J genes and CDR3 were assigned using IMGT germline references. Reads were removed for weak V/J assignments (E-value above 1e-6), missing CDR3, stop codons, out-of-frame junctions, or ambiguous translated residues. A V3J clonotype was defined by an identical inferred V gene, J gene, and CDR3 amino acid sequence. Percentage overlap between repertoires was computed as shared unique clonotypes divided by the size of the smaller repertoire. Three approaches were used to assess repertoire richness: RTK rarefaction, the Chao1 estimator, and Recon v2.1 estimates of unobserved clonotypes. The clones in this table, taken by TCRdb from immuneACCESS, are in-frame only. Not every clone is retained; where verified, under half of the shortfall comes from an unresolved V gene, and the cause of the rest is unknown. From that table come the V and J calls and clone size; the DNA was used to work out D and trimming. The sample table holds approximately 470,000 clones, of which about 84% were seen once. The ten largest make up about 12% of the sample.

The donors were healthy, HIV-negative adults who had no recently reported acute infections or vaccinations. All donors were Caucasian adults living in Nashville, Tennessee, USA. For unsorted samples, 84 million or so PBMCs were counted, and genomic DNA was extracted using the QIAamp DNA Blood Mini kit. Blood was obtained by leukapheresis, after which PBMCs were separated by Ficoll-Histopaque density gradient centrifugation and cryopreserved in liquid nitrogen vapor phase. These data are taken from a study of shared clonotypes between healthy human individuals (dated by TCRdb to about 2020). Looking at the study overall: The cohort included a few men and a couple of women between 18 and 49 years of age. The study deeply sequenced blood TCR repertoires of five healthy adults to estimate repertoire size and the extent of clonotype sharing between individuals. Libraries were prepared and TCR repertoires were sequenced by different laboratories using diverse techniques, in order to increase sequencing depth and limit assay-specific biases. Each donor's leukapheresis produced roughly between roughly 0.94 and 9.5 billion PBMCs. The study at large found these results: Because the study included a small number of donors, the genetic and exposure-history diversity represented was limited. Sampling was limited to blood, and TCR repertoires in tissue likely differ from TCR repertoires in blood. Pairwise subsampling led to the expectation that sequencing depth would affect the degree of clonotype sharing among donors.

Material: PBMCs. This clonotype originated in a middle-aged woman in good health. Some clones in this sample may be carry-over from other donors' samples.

CDR3 region: CASSLAGAKNIQYF. The nucleotide sequence reads TGTGCCAGCAGTTTAGCAGGGGCCAAAAACATTCAGTACTTC. Recombination joined TRBV28 with TRBJ2-4; TRBD1 is a possible D gene, resting on 5 matching bases. Trimming removed 2 bases from V and 1 base from J, leaving 6 bases between the germline ends. CDR1 and CDR2, per the germline V gene, are MDHEN and SYDVKM. Including cysteine and phenylalanine, the CDR3 has 14 amino acids. This entry keeps only the CDR3 DNA: 42 bases, framed from base 1. When the CDR3 is completed using the reference TRBV28 and TRBJ2-4 genes on either side, the full variable domain is DVKVTQSSRYLVKRTGEKVFLECVQDMDHENMFWYRQDPGLGLRLIYFSYDVKMKEKGDIPEGYSVSREKKERFSLILESASTNQTSMYLCASSLAGAKNIQYFGAGTRLSVL.